The rows below give T cell receptor beta chains drawn from one sample of a study of blood T cell repertoires in COVID-19. TCRdb's table, derived via immunoSEQ multiplex PCR, lists solely in-frame clones and lacks some. The top ten clones hold approximately 15% of a sample with 200,000 to 250,000 clones, around 90% of them seen once. What was sequenced was PBMCs or T cells enriched from blood (not recorded which). These receptors originate from a man aged 30 to 39 who had been exposed to COVID-19. CDR3s include the opening cysteine and the closing phenylalanine or tryptophan. The order of the fields is V gene, D gene, clone size, J gene, CDR3 DNA, CDR3 protein. D genes are given only for firm matches. Clone sizes are given selectively: once, few, many, or a class where the clone is expanded.

TRBV4-1	.	.	TRBJ2-2	TGCGCCAGCAGCCAAGGGAGGGTTACCGGGGAGCTGTTTTTT	CASSQGRVTGELFF
TRBV29-1	.	.	TRBJ1-2	TGCAGCGTCCCGACAGAAAAGTATGGCTACACCTTC	CSVPTEKYGYTF
TRBV3-1/TRBV3-2	.	.	TRBJ1-2	TGTGCCAGCAGCCACCCAAAATTCCGGGACACGGCCTATGGCTACACCTTC	CASSHPKFRDTAYGYTF
TRBV7-9	.	.	TRBJ2-7	TGTGCCAGCAGTGAGACAGGTGCCTCCTACGAGCAGTACTTC	CASSETGASYEQYF
TRBV11-1	.	.	TRBJ2-2	TGTGCCAGCAGCTTTCCCGGGATTGACACCGGGGAGCTGTTTTTT	CASSFPGIDTGELFF
TRBV3-1/TRBV3-2	TRBD2	.	TRBJ2-1	TGTGCCAGCAAACGGGGGGGCCTCGGGGAGCAGTTCTTC	CASKRGGLGEQFF
TRBV7-2	TRBD2	.	TRBJ2-5	TGTGCCAGCAGCCAGGGACTAGCGGCAAAACAAGAGACCCAGTACTTC	CASSQGLAAKQETQYF
TRBV11-2	TRBD2	.	TRBJ2-1	TGTGCCAGCAGGCCGGGACTAGAGTCATCCCCCCACAATGAGCAGTTCTTC	CASRPGLESSPHNEQFF
TRBV5-8	.	.	TRBJ1-6	TGTGCCAGCAGCCTATGGGCAGGCTATAATTCACCCCTCCACTTT	CASSLWAGYNSPLHF
TRBV19	.	.	TRBJ1-2	TGTGCCAGTAGTACATTAGAGGGAAGCTATGGCTACACCTTC	CASSTLEGSYGYTF
TRBV5-6	.	.	TRBJ2-5	TGTGCCAGCAGCTGGGGGGGCGGAGAGACCCAGTACTTC	CASSWGGGETQYF
TRBV4-3	TRBD1	few	TRBJ2-7	TGCGCCAGCAGCCAAGGACAGGGGGAATCCTACGAGCAGTACTTC	CASSQGQGESYEQYF
TRBV5-4	.	.	TRBJ2-5	TGTGCCAGCAGCTTCTCGACAGAAGGAAGGGAGACCCAGTACTTC	CASSFSTEGRETQYF
TRBV20-1	TRBD2	.	TRBJ2-3	TGCAGTGCTATGAGCGGGGGCCATGGTCATTTT	CSAMSGGHGHF
TRBV10-1	TRBD1	.	TRBJ1-3	TGCGCCAGCAGTGGCGTGGGACAGGGTGTCTCTGGAAACACCATATATTTT	CASSGVGQGVSGNTIYF
TRBV10-2	TRBD2	.	TRBJ2-7	TGCGCCAGCAGTGAGGAGCGGGGGGGGTCCTACGAGCAGTACTTC	CASSEERGGSYEQYF
TRBV27	.	.	TRBJ1-1	TGTGCCAGCAGTTTATACCGCACGGGCGGGGGGAGGAACACTGAAGCTTTCTTT	CASSLYRTGGGRNTEAFF
TRBV9	.	.	TRBJ1-2	TGTGCCAGCAGTCCCACGGGGACTAACTATGGCTACACCTTC	CASSPTGTNYGYTF
TRBV3-1/TRBV3-2	.	few	TRBJ1-5	TGTGCCAGCAGCGAGGACACGTTGGGGAATCAGCCCCAGCATTTT	CASSEDTLGNQPQHF
TRBV7-8	.	.	TRBJ2-1	TGTGCCAGCAGCCGAGCCCGGGAGCAGTTCTTC	CASSRAREQFF